The 8 T cell receptor beta chains reported below all come from one sample, sequenced in a study of brain T cells in children with intractable seizures. Clones were read by immunoSEQ multiplex PCR, and TCRdb kept only the in-frame ones, dropping some. The sample contains approximately 7,800 clones, 73% of which appear only once. Only cases whose brain tissue showed the highest T cell transcript signatures were sequenced. The sample consisted of resected brain tissue, taken at surgery. Source of these receptors: a boy in the first two years of life with tuberous sclerosis and intractable seizures.

The V gene is TRBV6-5, the J gene TRBJ1-2, with D hard to call. Germline values: CDR1 MNHEY, CDR2 SVGAGI. The CDR3 spans 11 residues. Trimming cost V 10 bases and J 3 bases, with 9 bases left between them. The CDR3 bases are TGTGCCACCCGGACCCACTATGGCTACACCTTC. Residues: CATRTHYGYTF.

CDR3 residues: CASSPRGLGWDTQYF. CDR3 DNA: TGTGCCAGCAGCCCTAGGGGCTTGGGCTGGGATACGCAGTATTTT. This chain links TRBV9 with TRBJ2-3; D perhaps matches TRBD1 (5 bases). Germline lookup yields CDR1 SGDLS and CDR2 YYNGEE. The CDR3 totals 15 residues. The V and J ends lost 4 bases and 6 bases respectively, with 18 bases between them.

This sequence joins TRBV29-1 and TRBJ2-5, with TRBD1 matching over 9 bases. The CDR3 loop spans 12 amino acids. J lost 7 bases, V lost 7 bases, and 7 bases had no gene match. Germline V gives CDR1 SQVTM, CDR2 ANQGSEA. In nucleotides, the CDR3 is TGCAGCGCCAGGACAGGGGATGGGACCCAGTACTTC. Translating it yields CSARTGDGTQYF.

The J gene is TRBJ1-1, the V gene TRBV5-6, with TRBD1 identical over 7 bases. Per germline, CDR1 SGHDT and CDR2 YYEEEE. The J segment lost 3 bases and the V segment lost 7 bases, leaving 9 bases of the junction unmatched. The CDR3 consists of 14 residues. The CDR3 region is CASREGAGYTEAFF. CDR3 nucleotide sequence: TGTGCCAGCCGGGAGGGGGCAGGTTACACTGAAGCTTTCTTT. Complete variable domain (other parts from reference TRBV5-6 and TRBJ1-1): DAGVTQSPTHLIKTRGQQVTLRCSPKSGHDTVSWYQQALGQGPQFIFQYYEEEERQRGNFPDRFSGHQFPNYSSELNVNALLLGDSALYLCASREGAGYTEAFFGQGTRLTVV.

The rearrangement uses TRBV5-1 and TRBJ1-1; D not resolved. Germline CDR1 is SGHRS and CDR2 is YFSETQ. V was cut by 0 bases and J by 7 bases, with 4 bases left in between. CDR3 length equals 11 residues. CDR3 loop: CASSLDHEAFF. CDR3 coding DNA: TGCGCCAGCAGCTTGGACCATGAAGCTTTCTTT.

The V and J genes are TRBV6-1 and TRBJ1-1, with D unresolved. V lost 3 bases and J 1 base, leaving 12 bases between the germline ends. There are 15 residues in the CDR3. Germline CDR1 is MNHNS and CDR2 is SASEGT. The CDR3 protein is CASSDLGLGNTEAFF. Here the CDR3 DNA reads TGTGCCAGCAGTGATTTAGGTCTTGGGAACACTGAAGCTTTCTTT.

This rearrangement joins TRBV14 to TRBJ2-4; TRBD2 might be the D (6 bases). The CDR3 is 15 amino acids. V lost 4 bases and J 6 bases, leaving 16 bases between the germline ends. Germline V gives CDR1 SGHDN, CDR2 FVKESK. CDR3 loop: CASSPGGGSGNIQYF. The CDR3 bases are TGTGCCAGCAGCCCCGGGGGAGGAAGCGGAAACATTCAGTACTTC.

The V gene is TRBV5-1, the J gene TRBJ1-1; 8 bases map to TRBD1. V lost 1 base, J lost 2 bases, and 13 bases stayed unmatched. Germline V gene data show CDR1 as SGHRS and CDR2 as YFSETQ. This CDR3 is 18 amino acids long. The CDR3 region is CASSLFPPGGAGNTEAFF. The CDR3 nucleotides are TGCGCCAGCAGCTTGTTCCCCCCAGGGGGCGCGGGTAACACTGAAGCTTTCTTT.